This T cell receptor beta chain was sequenced in a study of blood T cell repertoires in COVID-19. Germline lookup yields CDR1 MDHEN and CDR2 SYDVKM. V shed 2 bases, J shed 15 bases, and the junction held 8 bases outside the gene matches. The CDR3 sequence is 13 residues long. Original processing methods: Estimation of nucleated cell counts relied on the amplification of reference gene primers. Some clones are missing from TCRdb's copy, which holds only in-frame ones; the method was immunoSEQ multiplex PCR. That table furnishes V, J and clone size, whereas the DNA furnished D and trimming. Counted here are 150,000 to 200,000 clones, around 74% occurring once; the ten biggest clones make up around 2.9%.

V and J are TRBV28 and TRBJ2-1; 9 bases are shared with TRBD2. The sequencing sample was made of peripheral blood. This receptor was obtained from a woman older than 75 with acute or convalescent COVID-19. CDR3 coding DNA: TGTGCCAGCAGTTTAGGGTTGCGGGAGGGTCCGTTCTTC. Amino acids: CASSLGLREGPFF.